This T cell receptor (beta chain) was recovered during a study of blood T cells in healthy people across ages. The V gene end was trimmed by 5 bases and the J gene end by 5 bases; junction bases not matched to a gene: 7. This CDR3 spans 16 amino acids. CDR1 is MNHNY, CDR2 SVGAGI, per germline (reference sequence). A sample-barcoded 5' primer and a J-beta primer mix were used in a second PCR of roughly 7 to 12 cycles. Every cDNA was tagged by a template-switch adaptor with 12 random nucleotides. TCRdb reanalysed the 5' RACE reads using MiXCR and keeps one entry per CDR3 protein. The sample includes fewer than 800,000 distinct CDR3 sequences, around 45% seen only once; the top ten take about a third. Total RNA, at least 5.5 micrograms per sample, was extracted from PBMCs.

The material sequenced was blood. The chain joins TRBV6-6 to TRBJ2-5, with 14 bases that match TRBD2. The sequence came from a woman aged 55 to 70 in good health. The CDR3 loop reads CASSGTSGRIMETQYF. The CDR3 nucleotides read TGTGCCAGCAGTGGGACTAGCGGGAGAATTATGGAGACCCAGTACTTC.